The clone carrying this T cell receptor (beta chain) showed up just a few times. Antigen unknown. The data were obtained in a study of blood T cells in healthy people across ages. Findings of the study overall: Long-lived and aged donors differed, with more naive CD4+ cells and higher diversity in the long-lived. The unknown donor CMV status may have confounded expanded clonotype changes. Measured against age, TCR beta diversity per million T cells decreased in a roughly linear manner.

Per germline, CDR1 SGHTA and CDR2 FQGTGA. The CDR3 consists of 13 residues. V was shortened by 5 bases and J by 4 bases, with 10 bases between the two germline ends. Alongside a J-beta primer mix, a sample-barcoded 5' primer served in a second PCR lasting about 7 to 12 cycles. Carrying 12 random nucleotides, a template-switch adaptor labeled each individual cDNA molecule. TCRdb called the 5' RACE reads again in MiXCR, with one record for every CDR3 protein. There are some 320,000 distinct CDR3 sequences in the sample; 25% to 30% occur only once, and around 30% lies in the top ten. The specimen sequenced was blood. V is TRBV7-3 and J is TRBJ2-3; D not certain. The receptor's source is a woman aged 70-85 years in good health. Here the CDR3 DNA reads TGTGCCAGCAGCCTCCAACTCGCAGATACGCAGTATTTT. This encodes CASSLQLADTQYF.